A single sample gave rise to the 10 T cell receptor beta chains below, sequenced in a study of cytomegalovirus exposure and HLA in healthy donors. The PCR ran on 60 Vbeta and 13 Jbeta primers. Sequenced by immunoSEQ multiplex PCR; TCRdb stores in-frame clones only, minus some. This sample has 100,000 to 150,000 clones, with 74% found just once. Sample: PBMCs. These receptors originate from a woman aged 50 to 60 in good health and CMV-seropositive.

This chain uses TRBV7-9 with TRBJ1-2, with 9 positions matching TRBD1. CDR1 and CDR2 from the germline V gene are SEHNR and FQNEAQ (reference sequence). CDR3 length equals 14 residues. The V segment lost 4 bases and the J segment 3 bases; nucleotides outside the gene matches: 3. CDR3 sequence: CASSWTGVYYGYTF. In nucleotides, the CDR3 is TGTGCCAGCAGCTGGACAGGGGTATACTATGGCTACACCTTC.

This clone was observed a single time. The J gene is TRBJ1-6, the V gene TRBV7-2, with D unresolved. Trimming took 2 bases from V and 4 from J, leaving 3 bases between them. The CDR3 totals 13 residues. Germline CDR1 SGHTA, CDR2 FQGNSA. The CDR3 spells CASSLQYNSPLHF. CDR3 coding DNA: TGTGCCAGCAGCTTACAATATAATTCACCCCTCCACTTT.

In its sample, this clone was seen once. The chain recombines TRBV5-8 with TRBJ2-7, with 7 bases identical to TRBD1. This CDR3 is built from 16 residues. The germline V gene encodes CDR1 SGHTS and CDR2 YDEGEE. The junction had 7 bases not matched to a gene; V was cut back by 0 bases and J by 1 base. CDR3 bases: TGTGCCAGCAGCTTGGAGACAGGGAAAACTTCCTACGAGCAGTACTTC. Translated: CASSLETGKTSYEQYF.

V gene TRBV7-9 combines with J gene TRBJ2-5; the D gene is possibly TRBD2 (6 bases). CDR3 length: 10 residues. Per germline, CDR1 SEHNR and CDR2 FQNEAQ (reference sequence). Trimming took off 6 bases at V and 11 bases at J, with 10 bases between the two ends. The CDR3 loop reads CASRVRGQYF. DNA for the CDR3: TGTGCCAGCAGGGTACGGGGGCAGTACTTC.

The chain has TRBV11-2 and TRBJ2-2, with unresolved D. V lost 2 bases and J 6 bases, leaving 4 bases between the germline ends. This CDR3 spans 12 amino acids. Germline CDR1 SGHAT, CDR2 FQNNGV. This CDR3 is CASSLLSGELFF. The CDR3, as DNA: TGTGCCAGCAGCTTACTCTCCGGGGAGCTGTTTTTT.

The chain is built from TRBV25-1 and TRBJ1-2; 9 positions agree with TRBD1. The CDR3 runs 15 residues. After removal of 3 bases from V and 6 bases from J, the junction contained 8 bases not matched to a gene. The germline V gene encodes CDR1 MGHDK and CDR2 SYGVNS. The CDR3 region is CASSDSGQGSDGYTF. In DNA, the CDR3 is TGTGCCAGCAGTGATTCGGGACAGGGTTCCGATGGCTACACCTTC.

This sequence joins TRBV27 and TRBJ2-3; D might be TRBD2 (5 bases). The V gene's germline CDR1 is MNHEY and CDR2 SMNVEV (reference sequence). The V and J ends lost 2 bases and 6 bases respectively, with 15 bases between them. CDR3 length: 15 amino acids. The CDR3 reads CASSLMPSLLDTQYF. The CDR3, as DNA: TGTGCCAGCAGTTTAATGCCTAGCTTGTTGGATACGCAGTATTTT.

The chain couples TRBV28 to TRBJ2-7; D perhaps matches TRBD2 (5 bases). This CDR3 contains 15 residues. Trimming took off 3 bases at V and 1 base at J, with 13 bases between the two ends. The germline V gene encodes CDR1 MDHEN and CDR2 SYDVKM. The CDR3 loop is CASSFPAWRSYEQYF. The CDR3 DNA reads as TGTGCCAGCAGTTTTCCGGCGTGGAGGTCCTACGAGCAGTACTTC.

This clone occurred once. CDR3 residues: CASSPLSGGYYNEQFF. CDR3 nucleotide sequence: TGTGCCAGCAGTCCTCTTAGCGGGGGTTACTACAATGAGCAGTTCTTC. The chain employs TRBV28 and TRBJ2-1, with 9 nucleotides matching TRBD2. CDR1 and CDR2 from the germline V gene are MDHEN and SYDVKM. V lost 5 bases, J lost 3 bases, and 8 bases stayed unmatched. This CDR3 has 16 amino acids.

This chain links TRBV7-9 with TRBJ2-1, with TRBD1 matching 7 bases. Germline V gene sequence: CDR1 SEHNR, CDR2 FQNEAQ (reference sequence). V dropped 3 bases and J dropped 6; count of bases not matched to a gene: 14. The CDR3 loop spans 17 amino acids. CDR3 in amino acids: CASSFFSTGSISNEQFF. In nucleotides, the CDR3 is TGTGCCAGCAGCTTCTTCTCGACAGGGTCCATATCCAATGAGCAGTTCTTC.